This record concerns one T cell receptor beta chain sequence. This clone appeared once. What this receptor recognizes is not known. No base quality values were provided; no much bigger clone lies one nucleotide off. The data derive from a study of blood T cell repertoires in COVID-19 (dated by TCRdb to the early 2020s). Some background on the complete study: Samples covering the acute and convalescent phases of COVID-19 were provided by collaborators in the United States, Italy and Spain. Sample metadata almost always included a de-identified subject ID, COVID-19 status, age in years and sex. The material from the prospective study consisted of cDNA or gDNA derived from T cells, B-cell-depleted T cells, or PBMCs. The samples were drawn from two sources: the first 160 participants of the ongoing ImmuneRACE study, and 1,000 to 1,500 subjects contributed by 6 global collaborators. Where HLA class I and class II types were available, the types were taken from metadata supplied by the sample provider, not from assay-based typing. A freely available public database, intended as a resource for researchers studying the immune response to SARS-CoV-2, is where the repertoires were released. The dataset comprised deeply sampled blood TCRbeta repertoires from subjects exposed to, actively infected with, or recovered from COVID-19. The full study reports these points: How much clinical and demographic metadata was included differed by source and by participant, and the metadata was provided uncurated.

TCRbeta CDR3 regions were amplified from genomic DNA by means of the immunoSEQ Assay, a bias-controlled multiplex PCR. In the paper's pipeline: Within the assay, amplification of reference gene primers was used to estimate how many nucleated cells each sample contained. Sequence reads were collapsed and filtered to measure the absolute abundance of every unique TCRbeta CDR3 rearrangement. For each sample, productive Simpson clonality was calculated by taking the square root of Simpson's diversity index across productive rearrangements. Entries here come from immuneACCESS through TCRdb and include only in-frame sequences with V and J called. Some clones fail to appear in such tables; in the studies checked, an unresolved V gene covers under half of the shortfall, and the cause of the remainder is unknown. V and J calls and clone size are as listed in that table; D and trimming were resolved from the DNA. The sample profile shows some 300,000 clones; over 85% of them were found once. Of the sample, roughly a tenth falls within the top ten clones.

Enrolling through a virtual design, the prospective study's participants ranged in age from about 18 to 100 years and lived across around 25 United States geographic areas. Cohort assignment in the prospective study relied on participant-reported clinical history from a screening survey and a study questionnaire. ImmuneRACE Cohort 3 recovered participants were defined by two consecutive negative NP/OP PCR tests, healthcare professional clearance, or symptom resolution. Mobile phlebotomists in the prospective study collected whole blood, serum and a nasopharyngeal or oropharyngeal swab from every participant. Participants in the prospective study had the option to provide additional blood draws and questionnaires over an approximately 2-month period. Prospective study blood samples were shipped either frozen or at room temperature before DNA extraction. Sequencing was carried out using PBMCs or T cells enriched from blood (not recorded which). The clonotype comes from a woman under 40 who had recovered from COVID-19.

The CDR3 has the sequence CASSLPRQGSYEQYF. The DNA sequence reads TGTGCCAGCAGCTTGCCCCGACAGGGTTCCTACGAGCAGTACTTC. The chain joins TRBV5-4 to TRBJ2-7; TRBD1 agrees with 7 junctional bases. The CDR3 spans 15 residues, from the cysteine through the phenylalanine. Here the CDR3 DNA is all that survives: 45 bases in frame from base 1. The germline V gene (reference sequence) provides CDR1 SGHNT and CDR2 YYREEE. The germline V end is reduced by 1 base and the J end by 1 base; junction bases left unmatched: 5.